A single sample is the source of the 23 T cell receptor beta chains below, sequenced in a study of T cell repertoires in cytomegalovirus infection. These receptors are not linked to any known antigen. One entry per CDR3 protein results from TCRdb running MiXCR on the reads. The data contain 40,000 to 55,000 distinct CDR3 sequences, around 20% of them singletons. This specimen consisted of CD8+ T cells from cultured PBMCs, obtained from culture after CMV antigen stimulation. Source of these receptors: a human donor in good health (CMV status not recorded). Some clones in this sample may be carry-over from other donors' samples.

This clonotype was counted only a few times. V and J are TRBV7-2 and TRBJ2-1, with 8 positions matching TRBD2. V shed 4 bases and J 8 bases; nucleotides not matched to a gene: 13. CDR3 length: 16 amino acids. CDR1 and CDR2 (germline): SGHTA, FQGNSA. The CDR3 region has the DNA TGTGCCAGCAGCTCCCCAGGGACTAGTCTTAAGGATGAGCAGTTCTTC. Translation gives CASSSPGTSLKDEQFF.

The table lists this clonotype with a few counts. The V and J genes are TRBV7-6 and TRBJ1-1; D unclear. V lost 5 bases to trimming and J lost 0 bases, with 16 bases between them. In germline, CDR1 is SGHVS, CDR2 FNYEAQ. The CDR3 totals 16 residues. The CDR3, as DNA: TGTGCCAGCAGCCCCAGTGGGAGGGTTGTGAACACTGAAGCTTTCTTT. This sequence encodes CASSPSGRVVNTEAFF.

This clonotype has a handful of counts. CDR3 residues: CASTQTGGTYNEQFF. The DNA of the CDR3 is TGTGCCAGCACCCAGACAGGGGGAACCTACAATGAGCAGTTCTTC. The V and J genes are TRBV7-6 and TRBJ2-1, with 9 bases matching TRBD1. The germline gives CDR1 SGHVS, CDR2 FNYEAQ. With 7 bases clipped from V and 2 bases from J, the junction kept 6 bases outside the gene matches. This CDR3 contains 15 residues.

The V gene is TRBV7-2, the J gene TRBJ2-6, with D possibly matching TRBD1 (6 bases). Trimming took off 3 bases at V and 3 bases at J, with 18 bases between the two ends. Germline assignment: CDR1 SGHTA and CDR2 FQGNSA. The CDR3 sequence is 18 residues long. DNA of the CDR3: TGTGCCAGCAGCTTCATAGGTCAGGGGTTGGGTGGGGCCAACGTCCTGACTTTC. This gives the protein CASSFIGQGLGGANVLTF. The full variable domain, completed using reference TRBV7-2 and TRBJ2-6, is GAGVSQSPSNKVTEKGKDVELRCDPISGHTALYWYRQSLGQGLEFLIYFQGNSAPDKSGLPSDRFSAERTGGSVSTLTIQRTQQEDSAVYLCASSFIGQGLGGANVLTFGAGSRLTVL.

The genes are TRBV6-1 and TRBJ2-1; D is tentatively TRBD1 or TRBD2 (6 bases each). The CDR3 covers 13 residues. Germline loops: CDR1 MNHNS, CDR2 SASEGT. V lost 5 bases and J 9 bases, leaving 14 bases between the germline ends. CDR3 amino acids: CASSLGGRGEQFF. CDR3 DNA: TGTGCCAGCAGTTTGGGGGGCCGAGGTGAGCAGTTCTTC.

This clonotype came up a few times. This chain uses TRBV27 with TRBJ2-3, with TRBD2 matching over 7 bases. Germline CDR1 reads MNHEY; CDR2 reads SMNVEV (reference sequence). This CDR3 comprises 13 residues. V lost 2 bases to trimming and J lost 6 bases; unmatched junction nucleotides: 2. Here the CDR3 reads CASSLPGRDTQYF. For the CDR3, the DNA is TGTGCCAGCAGTTTACCCGGGAGGGATACGCAGTATTTT.

This chain links TRBV7-8 with TRBJ2-2; D could derive from TRBD1 or TRBD2 (6 bases each). V dropped 3 bases and J dropped 6 bases, with 17 bases sitting between them. Germline V CDR1 and CDR2: SGHVS, FQNEAQ. The CDR3 has 16 residues. The CDR3 coding sequence is TGTGCCAGCAGCTTCCCCAAGGGGGGTAAATCCGGGGAGCTGTTTTTT. It yields the protein CASSFPKGGKSGELFF. Looking up the rest from reference TRBV7-8 and TRBJ2-2 gives the full variable domain: GAGVSQSPRYKVAKRGQDVALRCDPISGHVSLFWYQQALGQGPEFLTYFQNEAQLDKSGLPSDRFFAERPEGSVSTLKIQRTQQEDSAVYLCASSFPKGGKSGELFFGEGSRLTVL.

This clonotype was seen a few times. The rearrangement uses TRBV11-2 and TRBJ1-5, with D possibly matching TRBD1 (6 bases). Trimming took 2 bases from V and 4 from J, leaving 9 bases between them. Per the germline V gene, CDR1 is SGHAT and CDR2 is FQNNGV. The CDR3 runs 14 residues. CDR3 sequence: CASSLSGTNQPQHF. The CDR3 DNA sequence: TGTGCCAGCAGCTTAAGCGGGACAAATCAGCCCCAGCATTTT. The whole variable domain, remainder taken from reference TRBV11-2 and TRBJ1-5, is EAGVAQSPRYKIIEKRQSVAFWCNPISGHATLYWYQQILGQGPKLLIQFQNNGVVDDSQLPKDRFSAERLKGVDSTLKIQPAKLEDSAVYLCASSLSGTNQPQHFGDGTRLSIL.

Only a few counts were recorded for this clonotype. This chain's CDR3 is CSAREQGALAFF. CDR3 coding DNA: TGCAGTGCTAGGGAACAGGGGGCTTTAGCTTTCTTT. The chain uses TRBV20-1 and TRBJ1-1, with 9 bases identical to TRBD1. The CDR3 contains 12 residues. Germline V gives CDR1 DFQATT, CDR2 SNEGSKA (reference sequence). The junction had 6 bases not matched to a gene; V was cut back by 3 bases and J by 10 bases.

With respect to this clonotype: This may be a read error, as it is one base from a much larger clone. The chain joins TRBV5-5 to TRBJ2-3, with D unresolved. The CDR3 runs 14 residues. CDR1 is SGHKS, CDR2 YYEKEE, per germline (reference sequence). V was shortened by 4 bases and J by 6 bases, with 15 bases between the two germline ends. The CDR3 here is CASSLESVADTQYF. CDR3 DNA sequence: TGTGCCAGCAGCCTTGAGTCCGTGGCGGATACGCAGTATTTT.

This clonotype was seen a few times. V and J are TRBV7-9 and TRBJ2-7; D is ambiguous. V lost 0 bases and J 6 bases, leaving 6 bases between the germline ends. The length of the CDR3 is 12 residues. Germline V CDR1 and CDR2: SEHNR, FQNEAQ (reference sequence). CDR3 coding DNA: TGTGCCAGCAGCTTAGCGCTCCTCGAGCAGTACTTC. Amino acids: CASSLALLEQYF.

This chain links TRBV12-3 or TRBV12-4 with TRBJ1-1, with a possible D match to TRBD1 (6 bases). V lost 6 bases and J 3 bases, leaving 20 bases between the germline ends. The CDR3 has 16 amino acids. The CDR3 DNA sequence: TGTGCCAGCAGAATATCAGAGGGGGGGAAGGACACTGAAGCTTTCTTT. Protein: CASRISEGGKDTEAFF.

This clonotype has only one observation. The J gene is TRBJ2-7, the V gene TRBV7-2, with TRBD2 matching over 9 bases. J lost 1 base, V lost 3 bases, and 4 bases had no gene match. Looked up from germline, CDR1 is SGHTA and CDR2 is FQGNSA. The CDR3 has 15 residues. This CDR3 is CASSFSTSGSYEQYF. The CDR3 bases are TGTGCCAGCAGCTTTTCAACTAGCGGGTCCTACGAGCAGTACTTC.

As to this clonotype: No conserved phenylalanine or tryptophan is present at the end of the CDR3, so a read error is the likely explanation. The chain is built from TRBV25-1 and TRBJ1-4; the D is unclear. The CDR3 is 11 amino acids. The V gene's germline CDR1 is MGHDK and CDR2 SYGVNS. V lost 10 bases and J lost 8, with 11 bases in between. CDR3 DNA sequence: TGTGCCATAAGGGCTGGAGAAAAACTGTTTTTA. Amino acids: CAIRAGEKLFL.

This clonotype has just a few counts. The chain carries TRBV6-6 and TRBJ1-1, with D possibly TRBD1 on 5 matching bases. The CDR3 has 12 residues. Per germline, CDR1 MNHNY and CDR2 SVGAGI (reference sequence). V lost 5 bases to trimming and J lost 8 bases, with 12 bases between them. In nucleotides, the CDR3 is TGTGCCAGCAGTGGGGCAGCAAAGGAAGCTTTCTTT. Its protein is CASSGAAKEAFF.

In its sample, this clonotype was seen a few times. The V and J genes are TRBV6-5 and TRBJ1-1; 7 bases align to TRBD1. Germline V gene lookup returns CDR1 MNHEY and CDR2 SVGAGI. V lost 7 bases, J lost 0 bases, and 14 bases stayed unmatched. This CDR3 contains 17 residues. The CDR3 coding sequence is TGTGCCAGCAACAGGGGTTGGACTTCGGGGATGAACACTGAAGCTTTCTTT. Translating it yields CASNRGWTSGMNTEAFF.

J is TRBJ2-1 and V is TRBV6-2 or TRBV6-3, with D perhaps given as TRBD1 or TRBD2 (5 bases each). CDR1 and CDR2 (germline): MNHEY, SVGEGT. Deletions cut 0 bases from V and 9 bases from J, with 12 bases between. The CDR3 sequence is 14 residues long. Here the CDR3 reads CASSYSGPLPEQFF. The CDR3 nucleotides read TGTGCCAGCAGTTACTCGGGACCGTTGCCTGAGCAGTTCTTC.

This clonotype was seen only a few times. CDR3 protein: CASSLAVGTETQYF. CDR3 bases: TGTGCCAGCAGCTTGGCCGTGGGAACTGAGACCCAGTACTTC. The chain combines TRBV5-6 with TRBJ2-5; D gene ambiguous. The CDR3 has 14 residues. V lost 0 bases to trimming and J lost 5 bases, with 11 bases between them. Germline V gives CDR1 SGHDT, CDR2 YYEEEE.

This clonotype was counted a few times. The rearrangement joins TRBV6-6 to TRBJ2-7; TRBD1 aligns across 12 bases. Germline V gives CDR1 MNHNY, CDR2 SVGAGI (reference sequence). The CDR3 contains 17 residues. V lost 6 bases and J lost 4; bases outside the gene matches: 13. In nucleotides, the CDR3 is TGTGCCAGCAGGAAAGGGACAGGGGGCGATATATCGTACGAGCAGTACTTC. It specifies CASRKGTGGDISYEQYF.

This clonotype was detected a few times. The CDR3 region has the DNA TGTGCCAGCAGCCCAGGGCCGAACTCAGAGACCCAGTACTTC. Translated, it gives CASSPGPNSETQYF. The chain uses TRBV7-2 and TRBJ2-5, with D perhaps TRBD1 (5 bases). The CDR3 is 14 amino acids. The V gene's germline CDR1 is SGHTA and CDR2 FQGNSA. V dropped 5 bases and J dropped 4 bases, with 14 bases sitting between them.

V and J are TRBV6-2 or TRBV6-3 and TRBJ2-1; D call uncertain. The V gene lost 6 bases and the J gene lost 10 bases, with 16 bases spanning the gap. CDR1 and CDR2 from the germline V gene are MNHEY and SVGEGT. The CDR3 has 13 residues. The CDR3 loop reads CASRPTENVEQFF. The CDR3 coding sequence is TGTGCCAGCAGACCGACGGAGAATGTGGAGCAGTTCTTC.

In its sample, this clonotype was seen a few times. V and J are TRBV19 and TRBJ1-6, with 7 bases identical to TRBD1. Germline-derived CDR1 and CDR2 are LNHDA and SQIVND (reference sequence). The CDR3 consists of 16 residues. Unmatched junction bases numbered 5, after V lost 3 bases and J lost 3 bases. In nucleotides, the CDR3 is TGTGCCAGTAGTATCCTCCGGGACAGCTATAATTCACCCCTCCACTTT. It translates to CASSILRDSYNSPLHF. Filled out from reference TRBV19 and TRBJ1-6, the complete variable domain reads DGGITQSPKYLFRKEGQNVTLSCEQNLNHDAMYWYRQDPGQGLRLIYYSQIVNDFQKGDIAEGYSVSREKKESFPLTVTSAQKNPTAFYLCASSILRDSYNSPLHFGNGTRLTVT.

This clonotype was observed a handful of times. V and J are TRBV7-9 and TRBJ2-1; D is perhaps TRBD1 (6 bases). V dropped 7 bases and J dropped 0 bases, with 22 bases sitting between them. This CDR3 is built from 18 residues. CDR1 and CDR2 from the germline V gene are SEHNR and FQNEAQ (reference sequence). The DNA for the CDR3 is TGTGCCAGCAACCCCGTAGGGGGAACCCGGAGCTCCTACAATGAGCAGTTCTTC. Protein sequence: CASNPVGGTRSSYNEQFF.